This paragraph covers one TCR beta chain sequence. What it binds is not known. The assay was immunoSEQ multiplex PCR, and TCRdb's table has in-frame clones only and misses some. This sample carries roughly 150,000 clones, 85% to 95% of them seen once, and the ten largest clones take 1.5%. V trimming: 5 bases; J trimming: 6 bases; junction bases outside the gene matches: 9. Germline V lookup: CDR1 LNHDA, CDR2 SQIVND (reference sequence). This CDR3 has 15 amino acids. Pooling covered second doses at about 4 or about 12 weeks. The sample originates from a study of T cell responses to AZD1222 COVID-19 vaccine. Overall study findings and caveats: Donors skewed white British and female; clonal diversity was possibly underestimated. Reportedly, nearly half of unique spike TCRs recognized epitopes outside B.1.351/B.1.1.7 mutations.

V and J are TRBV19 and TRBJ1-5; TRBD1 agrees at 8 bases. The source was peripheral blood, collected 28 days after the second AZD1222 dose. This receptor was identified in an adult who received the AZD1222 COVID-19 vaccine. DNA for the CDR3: TGTGCCAGTAGTGGCCGAAGACAGGGGTTTCAGCCCCAGCATTTT. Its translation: CASSGRRQGFQPQHF. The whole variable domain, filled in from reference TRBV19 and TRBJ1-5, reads DGGITQSPKYLFRKEGQNVTLSCEQNLNHDAMYWYRQDPGQGLRLIYYSQIVNDFQKGDIAEGYSVSREKKESFPLTVTSAQKNPTAFYLCASSGRRQGFQPQHFGDGTRLSIL.